This TCR beta chain emerged from a study of shared clonotypes between healthy human individuals. Trimming cost V 1 base and J 2 bases, with 7 bases left between them. Germline assignment: CDR1 SGHVS and CDR2 FNYEAQ. The CDR3 runs to 14 residues. Terminally differentiated effector memory CD45RA+ cells were excluded from the naive CD8 cells, which were CD45RO-negative and positively selected for CCR7. Study-level points and caveats: Estimated richness values were generally larger in naive subsets than in memory subsets.

The assay ran at deep level. Sequencing used immunoSEQ multiplex PCR; TCRdb keeps in-frame clones, though not all of them. There are millions of clones in the sample; approximately 94% occur only once, and 0.85% to 1.2% lies in the top ten. About this clone: Its antigen is unidentified. The same CDR3 can be traced to other DNA sequences in this sample.

The chain has TRBV7-6 and TRBJ2-3; the D is unclear. This clonotype was obtained from a man younger than 35 in good health. The sample taken for sequencing was naive CD8+ T cells sorted from blood. The CDR3 DNA reads TGTGCCAGCAGCTTAGAGGGTTTCACAGATACGCAGTATTTT. Amino acids: CASSLEGFTDTQYF.